A selection of T cell receptor beta chains follows, all from one sample in a study of blood T cell repertoires in COVID-19. Profiled with immunoSEQ multiplex PCR; TCRdb holds only in-frame clones, not every one. The sample holds tens of thousands of clones; around 85% are singletons and the top ten take about 15%. Sample: peripheral blood. The source is a man aged 35 to 55 with COVID-19, enrolled during active disease. The CDR3 runs from the conserved cysteine through the conserved F or W. Fields, in order: D gene, J gene, V gene, clone size, CDR3 DNA, CDR3 protein. A D gene is named only where the DNA matches it firmly. Expanded clones are given a class, and other clones once, few, many or no size at all.

D: .; J: TRBJ2-7; V: TRBV3-1/TRBV3-2; size: .; DNA: TGTGCCAGCAGCCAAATGACTGGTAGCGAGCAGTACTTC; CDR3: CASSQMTGSEQYF
D: .; J: TRBJ2-1; V: TRBV11-2; size: .; DNA: TGTGCCAGCAGCTTATCGCGTGCGGGGGCTAGCGGACACAATGAGCAGTTCTTC; CDR3: CASSLSRAGASGHNEQFF
D: .; J: TRBJ1-5; V: TRBV6-5; size: once; DNA: TGTGCCACCGTCGACACCCGGGAGGGTCAGCCCCAGCATTTT; CDR3: CATVDTREGQPQHF
D: TRBD1; J: TRBJ1-5; V: TRBV6-5; size: .; DNA: TGTGCCAGCAGCGAGCGGGACAGGGAAGATCAGCCCCAGCATTTT; CDR3: CASSERDREDQPQHF
D: .; J: TRBJ2-7; V: TRBV5-1; size: .; DNA: TGCGCCAGCAGCTTGGGGACGGACAAGGGCAACGAGCAGTACTTC; CDR3: CASSLGTDKGNEQYF
D: TRBD1; J: TRBJ1-1; V: TRBV19; size: .; DNA: TGTGCCAGTAGTCCAGGACAGGGGGCCATGAACACTGAAGCTTTCTTT; CDR3: CASSPGQGAMNTEAFF
D: .; J: TRBJ2-5; V: TRBV29-1; size: .; DNA: TGCAGGGCCCCCGCGGGCGGCAAAGCGATCCAAGAGACCCAGTACTTC; CDR3: CRAPAGGKAIQETQYF
D: .; J: TRBJ1-2; V: TRBV6-5; size: .; DNA: TGTGCCAATACAGGGCCTAACTATGGCTACACCTTC; CDR3: CANTGPNYGYTF
D: .; J: TRBJ1-2; V: TRBV28; size: .; DNA: TGTGCCAGCAGTTTATCTCAGGGGGGCTACACCTTC; CDR3: CASSLSQGGYTF
D: TRBD2; J: TRBJ2-1; V: TRBV23-1; size: .; DNA: TGCGCCAGCAGTCAAAACGGGGAGGGCAATGAGCAGTTCTTC; CDR3: CASSQNGEGNEQFF
D: .; J: TRBJ2-2; V: TRBV28; size: .; DNA: TGTGCCAGCAGTCTCGGGGTACCGGTCGGGGAGCTGTTTTTT; CDR3: CASSLGVPVGELFF
D: TRBD1; J: TRBJ1-3; V: TRBV29-1; size: .; DNA: TGCAGCGTTAACTCGCGGACAGGGGTTGGAAACACCATATATTTT; CDR3: CSVNSRTGVGNTIYF
D: TRBD1; J: TRBJ1-2; V: TRBV5-1; size: .; DNA: TGCGCCAGCAGCTTGGAAGGGACAGGGTACTATGGCTACACCTTC; CDR3: CASSLEGTGYYGYTF
D: .; J: TRBJ1-1; V: TRBV18; size: .; DNA: TGTGCCAGCTCACCGTCACAGGAGAACACTGAAGCTTTCTTT; CDR3: CASSPSQENTEAFF
D: TRBD1; J: TRBJ2-2; V: TRBV30; size: .; DNA: TGTGCCTGGGGGACAGGGGGGATCGGGGAGCTGTTTTTT; CDR3: CAWGTGGIGELFF
D: .; J: TRBJ1-1; V: TRBV5-1; size: .; DNA: TGCGCCAGCAGCTTGGTCAGGGCCACTGAAGCTTTCTTT; CDR3: CASSLVRATEAFF
D: .; J: TRBJ2-1; V: TRBV19; size: .; DNA: TGTGCCAGTAGTAGCCCAGGGTGGAATGAGCAGTTCTTC; CDR3: CASSSPGWNEQFF
D: .; J: TRBJ2-4; V: TRBV12-3/TRBV12-4; size: .; DNA: TGTGCCAGCAGTTTAGAGGGGGACATTCAGTACTTC; CDR3: CASSLEGDIQYF
D: TRBD1; J: TRBJ1-6; V: TRBV4-2; size: .; DNA: TGTGCCAGCAGCCAGGCAGGGGGTAGCTCCTATAATTCACCCCTCCACTTT; CDR3: CASSQAGGSSYNSPLHF
D: .; J: TRBJ1-2; V: TRBV19; size: .; DNA: TGTGCCAGTAGCCGGGAAGGCTATGGCTACACCTTC; CDR3: CASSREGYGYTF
D: TRBD2; J: TRBJ2-7; V: TRBV7-3; size: .; DNA: TGTGCCAGCAGCCCCCATTCGGGGGGGAACTCCTACGAGCAGTACTTC; CDR3: CASSPHSGGNSYEQYF
D: TRBD1; J: TRBJ1-1; V: TRBV10-3; size: .; DNA: TGTGCCATCAGTGAGTCGGGACAGGGGCGGATCGCTGCTGAAGCTTTCTTT; CDR3: CAISESGQGRIAAEAFF
D: .; J: TRBJ2-2; V: TRBV18; size: .; DNA: TGTGCCAGCTCACCAACGCCAGGGCGGACCGGGGAGCTGTTTTTT; CDR3: CASSPTPGRTGELFF
D: TRBD1; J: TRBJ1-1; V: TRBV10-3; size: .; DNA: TGTGCCATCAGGCCGGGACAGGACGGGACTGAAGCTTTCTTT; CDR3: CAIRPGQDGTEAFF
D: .; J: TRBJ2-1; V: TRBV12-3/TRBV12-4; size: .; DNA: TGTGCCAGCAGTTTCCGGGGGTACAATGAGCAGTTCTTC; CDR3: CASSFRGYNEQFF
D: TRBD1; J: TRBJ2-7; V: TRBV10-3; size: .; DNA: TGTGCCATCAGTGGCTCCGGGACAGGGTCTAGGGAGCAGTACTTC; CDR3: CAISGSGTGSREQYF
D: TRBD2; J: TRBJ2-7; V: TRBV5-1; size: few; DNA: TGCGCCAGCAGCTTGGCGATAGGGACTAGCGGGGGGGACGAGCAGTACTTC; CDR3: CASSLAIGTSGGDEQYF
D: TRBD1; J: TRBJ1-1; V: TRBV10-3; size: .; DNA: TGTGCCATCACCCCTGGACAGGGTTCCGCTGAAGCTTTCTTT; CDR3: CAITPGQGSAEAFF
D: .; J: TRBJ2-7; V: TRBV21-1; size: .; DNA: TGTGCCAGCAGCAGACGGCAGGGGTGGGCCACCTACGAGCAGTACTTC; CDR3: CASSRRQGWATYEQYF
D: TRBD2; J: TRBJ2-7; V: TRBV11-2; size: .; DNA: TGTGCCAGCAGCTTAGGAGCGGGGGCCTCCTACGAGCAGTACTTC; CDR3: CASSLGAGASYEQYF
D: TRBD1; J: TRBJ1-1; V: TRBV6-4; size: .; DNA: TGTGCCAGCCGACCGGACAGGGTGTCCACTGAAGCTTTCTTT; CDR3: CASRPDRVSTEAFF
D: .; J: TRBJ2-5; V: TRBV30; size: once; DNA: TGTGCCTGGGTCCAGGGGCCACAAGAGACCCAGTACTTC; CDR3: CAWVQGPQETQYF
D: .; J: TRBJ1-1; V: TRBV3-1/TRBV3-2; size: .; DNA: TGTGCCAGCAGCCAAGATCTGGGGGCTTGGGGTTCTTTCTTT; CDR3: CASSQDLGAWGSFF
D: .; J: TRBJ2-7; V: TRBV10-3; size: .; DNA: TGTGCCATCAGTGTGGAGGGGACCTACGAGCAGTACTTC; CDR3: CAISVEGTYEQYF
D: .; J: TRBJ2-1; V: TRBV28; size: once; DNA: TGTGCCAGCAGCTGGGGCCGCGATGAGCAGTTCTTC; CDR3: CASSWGRDEQFF
D: .; J: TRBJ2-1; V: TRBV20-1; size: .; DNA: TGCAGTACCCCCGGCTACAATGAGCAGTTCTTC; CDR3: CSTPGYNEQFF
D: TRBD1; J: TRBJ1-5; V: TRBV4-2; size: few; DNA: TGTGCCAGCAGCCTAACTCCGGGACAGGGAGGGAATCAGCCCCAGCATTTT; CDR3: CASSLTPGQGGNQPQHF
D: TRBD2; J: TRBJ2-1; V: TRBV11-3; size: .; DNA: TGTGCCAGCAGCCCCCCTAGCGGGGCGTACTACAATGAGCAGTTCTTC; CDR3: CASSPPSGAYYNEQFF
D: TRBD1; J: TRBJ1-2; V: TRBV28; size: .; DNA: TGTGCCAGCAGTGCGGACAGGCGAGAGTATGGCTACACCTTC; CDR3: CASSADRREYGYTF
D: .; J: TRBJ1-4; V: TRBV9; size: .; DNA: TGTGCCAGCAGCCGAGGGGGATGGCCCGGGGAAAAACTGTTTTTT; CDR3: CASSRGGWPGEKLFF
D: TRBD1; J: TRBJ1-1; V: TRBV7-9; size: .; DNA: TGTGCCAGCAGCCCGACAGGGGTAAGCACTGAAGCTTTCTTT; CDR3: CASSPTGVSTEAFF
D: .; J: TRBJ1-3; V: TRBV6-5; size: few; DNA: TGTGCCAGCAGGGAGGACGTGAGCTCTGGAAACACCATATATTTT; CDR3: CASREDVSSGNTIYF
D: .; J: TRBJ1-5; V: TRBV6-5; size: .; DNA: TGTGCCAGCAGCCACAGGGAGAATCAGCCCCAGCATTTT; CDR3: CASSHRENQPQHF
D: .; J: TRBJ2-7; V: TRBV7-2; size: .; DNA: TGTGCCAGCAGCTTGGCCTTTTTTGAGCAGTACTTC; CDR3: CASSLAFFEQYF
D: .; J: TRBJ1-3; V: TRBV28; size: .; DNA: TGTGCCAGCAGTACAGGGTTTGCGGCTGGAAACACCATATATTTT; CDR3: CASSTGFAAGNTIYF
D: .; J: TRBJ1-4; V: TRBV27; size: once; DNA: TGTGCCAGCAGTTTCCTAGGGGGTGGAGGCGAAAAACTGTTTTTT; CDR3: CASSFLGGGGEKLFF
D: TRBD1; J: TRBJ2-3; V: TRBV5-1; size: .; DNA: TGCGCCAGCAGCTTGCAGGGGGCGGGGGATACGCAGTATTTT; CDR3: CASSLQGAGDTQYF
D: .; J: TRBJ1-5; V: TRBV2; size: once; DNA: TGTGCCAGCAGTGAAGCGCGGCCAAATCAGCCCCAGCATTTT; CDR3: CASSEARPNQPQHF
D: TRBD1; J: TRBJ2-5; V: TRBV6-5; size: .; DNA: TGTGCCAGCAGTTACCTGACAGGGGTGGAGACCCAGTACTTC; CDR3: CASSYLTGVETQYF